The TCR beta chain under discussion was sequenced for a study of T cell repertoires in cytomegalovirus infection. Broader study findings: Carriers of CMV and the relevant HLA type were discriminated by public TCR beta frequency. Ex vivo, HLA-C-restricted CMV-specific TCR beta clonotypes prevailed over the rest of the response.

Germline assignment: CDR1 LGHDT and CDR2 YNNKEL (reference sequence). This CDR3 has 15 residues. With 4 bases removed from V and 5 bases from J, the gap between germline ends came to 18 bases. TCRdb used MiXCR to reprocess the reads, holding one entry per CDR3 protein. The sample contains roughly 100,000 distinct CDR3 sequences, 15% to 20% of which appear only once. This clonotype occurred a few times. What it binds is unknown. Sequencing was done on a sample of PBMCs. The clonotype comes from a human donor in good health (CMV status not recorded). Some clones in this sample may be carry-over from other donors' samples. V usage is TRBV3-1 and J usage is TRBJ2-7; the D is unclear. CDR3 in amino acids: CASSLNQDRRNEQYF. DNA of the CDR3: TGTGCCAGCAGCCTGAACCAGGACCGCAGGAACGAGCAGTACTTC.